The entry below describes one TCR beta chain. Its target is not known. This sample is part of a study of cytomegalovirus exposure and HLA in healthy donors. Study-level points and caveats: Accurate prediction of HLA-A and HLA-B alleles (for most subjects) was reportedly achieved from TCR beta sequences. Presence/absence analyses took donor sequencing depth as roughly uniform.

The CDR3 runs 15 residues. V was trimmed by 1 base and J by 3 bases, leaving 13 bases between them. Germline assignment: CDR1 MDHEN and CDR2 SYDVKM. It was with 60 Vbeta and 13 Jbeta primers that the PCR ran. The data were produced by immunoSEQ multiplex PCR, yet TCRdb's version contains in-frame clones alone and is incomplete. The sample holds 120,000 or so clones, about 81% seen once. This receptor was obtained from a middle-aged man in good health and CMV-seronegative. V usage is TRBV28 and J usage is TRBJ2-7; TRBD1 might be the D (6 bases). The sample taken for sequencing was PBMCs. CDR3 nucleotides: TGTGCCAGCAGTTTATTTGTGGCAGGGGACTACGAGCAGTACTTC. As protein: CASSLFVAGDYEQYF. The full variable domain, with the rest looked up from reference TRBV28 and TRBJ2-7, is DVKVTQSSRYLVKRTGEKVFLECVQDMDHENMFWYRQDPGLGLRLIYFSYDVKMKEKGDIPEGYSVSREKKERFSLILESASTNQTSMYLCASSLFVAGDYEQYFGPGTRLTVT.